This T cell receptor (beta chain) came from a study of response to subunit inactivated influenza vaccine. The length of the CDR3 is 15 residues. With 6 bases removed from V and 6 bases from J, the gap between germline ends came to 20 bases. A single record per CDR3 protein comes from TCRdb applying MiXCR to the RT-PCR reads. Among roughly 500,000 distinct CDR3 sequences listed, roughly 25% were seen once. Separately, the same data were catalogued under a study of T cells expressing NK-cell markers. As that report states: Making the TCR beta cDNA relied on 5'RACE template switching with UMIs. Just one sequenced donor of eight was HCMV-seronegative, while seven were seropositive. Similarly, these clonotypes led the CD3+CD56-NKG2C+ fraction as well in a few donors. Unclear, still, was the HCMV specificity of the expanded NKG2C+ T cell clones.

This sequence originates from a man aged 50 to 60 who received an inactivated influenza vaccine. Sequenced material: CD4+ T cells sorted from PBMCs, taken 11 to 12 days after vaccination. V usage is TRBV12-3 or TRBV12-4 and J usage is TRBJ1-2; D is uncertain. The CDR3 nucleotides read TGTGCCAGCAGCAGGTACGCAGCGTCGACGAATGGCTACACCTTC. Amino acid sequence: CASSRYAASTNGYTF.